This T cell receptor (beta chain) stems from a study of Graves' ophthalmopathy and Graves' hyperthyroidism. RNA transcripts yielded amplified TCR beta CDR3 regions. HTBI-primed first-round RT-PCR preceded second-round multiplex PCR. TCRdb redid the calling of the multiplex PCR reads with MiXCR, one entry per CDR3 protein. The table shows approximately 330,000 distinct CDR3 sequences, with 15% to 20% occurring only once. CDR3 length equals 15 residues. The V segment lost 5 bases and the J segment 6 bases; nucleotides outside the gene matches: 7. Germline V gene sequence: CDR1 SGHAT, CDR2 FQNNGV. Ineligible for inclusion were patients with other autoimmune diseases, uncontrolled infections, pregnancy or lactation.

This rearrangement joins TRBV11-2 to TRBJ1-6; 7 bases align to TRBD1. Sequencing was carried out using peripheral blood. The sequence was obtained from an adult man with Graves' ophthalmopathy. The CDR3 DNA is TGTGCCAGCAGCCAAGGGACAGCAACTAATTCACCCCTCCACTTT. It is translated as CASSQGTATNSPLHF.